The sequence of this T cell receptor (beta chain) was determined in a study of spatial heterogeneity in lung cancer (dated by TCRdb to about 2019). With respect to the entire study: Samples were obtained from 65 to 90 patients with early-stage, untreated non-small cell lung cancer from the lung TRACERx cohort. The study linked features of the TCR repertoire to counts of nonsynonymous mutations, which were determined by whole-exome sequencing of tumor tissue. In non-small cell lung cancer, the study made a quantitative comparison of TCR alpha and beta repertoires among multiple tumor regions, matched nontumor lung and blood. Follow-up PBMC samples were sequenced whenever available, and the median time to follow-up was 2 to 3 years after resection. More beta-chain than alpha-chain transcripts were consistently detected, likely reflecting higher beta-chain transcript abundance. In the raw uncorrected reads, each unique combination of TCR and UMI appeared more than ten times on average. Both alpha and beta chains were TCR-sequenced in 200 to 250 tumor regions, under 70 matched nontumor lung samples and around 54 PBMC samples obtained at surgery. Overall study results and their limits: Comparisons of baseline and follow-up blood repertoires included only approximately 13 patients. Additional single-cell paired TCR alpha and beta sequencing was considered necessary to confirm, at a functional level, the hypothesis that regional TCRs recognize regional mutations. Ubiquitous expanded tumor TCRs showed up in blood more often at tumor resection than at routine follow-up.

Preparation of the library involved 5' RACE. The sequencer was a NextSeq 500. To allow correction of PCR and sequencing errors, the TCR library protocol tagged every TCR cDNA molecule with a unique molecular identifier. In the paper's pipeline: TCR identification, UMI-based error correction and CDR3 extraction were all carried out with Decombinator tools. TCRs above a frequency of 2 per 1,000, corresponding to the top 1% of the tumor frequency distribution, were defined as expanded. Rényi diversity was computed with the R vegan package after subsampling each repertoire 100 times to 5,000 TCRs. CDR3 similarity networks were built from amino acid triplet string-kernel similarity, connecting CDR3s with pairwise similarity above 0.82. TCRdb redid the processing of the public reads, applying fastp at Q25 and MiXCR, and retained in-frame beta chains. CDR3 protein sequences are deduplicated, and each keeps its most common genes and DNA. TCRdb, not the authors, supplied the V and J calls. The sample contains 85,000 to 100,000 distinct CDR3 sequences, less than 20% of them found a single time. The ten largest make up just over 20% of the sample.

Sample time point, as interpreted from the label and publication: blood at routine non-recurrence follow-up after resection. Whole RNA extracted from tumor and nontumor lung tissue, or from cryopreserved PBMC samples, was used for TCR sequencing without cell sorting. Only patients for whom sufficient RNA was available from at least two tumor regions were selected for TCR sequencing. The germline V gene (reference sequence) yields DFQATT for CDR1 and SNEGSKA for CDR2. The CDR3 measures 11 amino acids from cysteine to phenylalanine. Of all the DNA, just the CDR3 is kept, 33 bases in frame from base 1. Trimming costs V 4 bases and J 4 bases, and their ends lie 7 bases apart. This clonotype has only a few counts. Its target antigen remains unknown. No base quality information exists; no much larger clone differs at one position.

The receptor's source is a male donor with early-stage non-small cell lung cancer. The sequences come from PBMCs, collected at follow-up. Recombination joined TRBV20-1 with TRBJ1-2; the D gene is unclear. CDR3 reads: CSANPAYGYTF. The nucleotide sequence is TGCAGTGCTAACCCCGCCTATGGCTACACCTTC.